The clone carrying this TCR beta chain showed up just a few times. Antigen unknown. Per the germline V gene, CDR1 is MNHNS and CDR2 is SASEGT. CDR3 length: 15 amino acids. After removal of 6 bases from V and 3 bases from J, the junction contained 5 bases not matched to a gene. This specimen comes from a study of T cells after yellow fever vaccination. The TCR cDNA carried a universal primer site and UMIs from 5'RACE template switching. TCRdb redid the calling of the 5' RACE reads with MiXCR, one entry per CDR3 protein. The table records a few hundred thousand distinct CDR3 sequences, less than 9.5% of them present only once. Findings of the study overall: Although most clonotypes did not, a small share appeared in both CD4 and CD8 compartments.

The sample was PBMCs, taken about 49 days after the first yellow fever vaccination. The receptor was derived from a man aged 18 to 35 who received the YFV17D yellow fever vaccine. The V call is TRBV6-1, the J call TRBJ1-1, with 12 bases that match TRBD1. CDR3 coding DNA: TGTGCCAGCAGGCCGGGACAGGGGGCGGACACTGAAGCTTTCTTT. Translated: CASRPGQGADTEAFF.